This paragraph reports one T cell receptor beta chain. The sample is drawn from a study of shared clonotypes between healthy human individuals. The CDR3 runs 15 residues. The V gene lost 4 bases and the J gene lost 8 bases, with 17 bases spanning the gap. The germline gives CDR1 SGHDN, CDR2 FVKESK. Profiling relied on immunoSEQ multiplex PCR, and the TCRdb table lists in-frame clones only, not all of them. The sample comprises around 500,000 clones, roughly 80% of which are singletons, and roughly 12% rests with the top ten. This chain connects TRBV14 to TRBJ1-4; the D is unclear. Sequencing input: PBMCs. This clonotype was obtained from a woman between 40 and 55 years old in good health. Some clones in this sample may be carry-over from other donors' samples. The chain's CDR3 is CASSPGRWLREKLFF. The DNA for the CDR3 is TGTGCCAGCAGCCCGGGTCGGTGGCTGCGGGAAAAACTGTTTTTT.